The present TCR beta chain was sequenced within a study of regulatory T cells in long-lasting Graves disease. Study-wide context: Over 5 years of antithyroid drugs with positive TSH receptor antibodies was taken to mean persistent Graves' disease. General study points: TRBV28, TRBJ1-2 and TRBJ2-5 were segments that persistent disease favored. Accuracy might have suffered from few samples.

Indicated time point: persistent/refractory GD, antithyroid drugs over 5 years with positive TRAb. The authors made the TCR library using RNA they extracted from PBMCs. TCR beta libraries were built with iRepertoire HTBI primers and Arm-PCR of CDR3 regions. The authors' processing: From all samples, identification returned 12 to 15 TRBJ and approximately 67 TRBV segments. TCRdb reanalysed the multiplex PCR reads using MiXCR and keeps one entry per CDR3 protein. None of the V and J calls come from the authors' own analysis; TCRdb made them. This table has approximately 400,000 distinct CDR3 sequences, 20% to 25% appearing once. The V and J ends lost 1 base and 0 bases respectively, with 7 bases between them. Germline assignment: CDR1 SEHNR and CDR2 FQNEAQ (reference sequence). The CDR3 length is 15 residues. This clonotype showed up many times. Its antigen remains unknown.

The chain is built from TRBV7-9 and TRBJ2-1, with D uncertain. The specimen was peripheral blood mononuclear cells (PBMCs), collected when the disease was refractory, from a patient treated with antithyroid drugs. This TCR came from a female donor with Graves disease. The chain's CDR3 is CASSLVRSSYNEQFF. The CDR3 DNA reads as TGTGCCAGCAGCTTAGTGAGGAGCTCCTACAATGAGCAGTTCTTC.